The entry that follows covers one T cell receptor (beta chain) sequence. Generated by immunoSEQ multiplex PCR, the TCRdb table keeps only in-frame clones and is missing some. The data show more than 10,000 clones, with about 71% seen just once and around 20% held by the top ten. Treatment indicated: treatment-naive control, cytoreductive nephrectomy. Control samples are tumors resected by cytoreductive nephrectomy without prior radiation. Control tumors came from a handful of females and about a dozen males, aged roughly 35 to 85. This sample is drawn from a study of radiation and T cells in renal cell carcinoma. This CDR3 is built from 14 residues. V was pared by 1 base and J by 8 bases, with 14 bases between. The V gene's germline CDR1 is SGHTA and CDR2 FQGNSA.

The J gene is TRBJ1-2, the V gene TRBV7-2; possible D gene TRBD1, 5 bases. The input for sequencing was tumor tissue, taken from a patient whose treatment was nephrectomy without radiotherapy. The source of this sequence is a woman aged 80 or over with renal cell carcinoma. CDR3 bases: TGTGCCAGCAGCTTAGATAACAGGCGGGCGGGCTACACCTTC. Its protein is CASSLDNRRAGYTF.